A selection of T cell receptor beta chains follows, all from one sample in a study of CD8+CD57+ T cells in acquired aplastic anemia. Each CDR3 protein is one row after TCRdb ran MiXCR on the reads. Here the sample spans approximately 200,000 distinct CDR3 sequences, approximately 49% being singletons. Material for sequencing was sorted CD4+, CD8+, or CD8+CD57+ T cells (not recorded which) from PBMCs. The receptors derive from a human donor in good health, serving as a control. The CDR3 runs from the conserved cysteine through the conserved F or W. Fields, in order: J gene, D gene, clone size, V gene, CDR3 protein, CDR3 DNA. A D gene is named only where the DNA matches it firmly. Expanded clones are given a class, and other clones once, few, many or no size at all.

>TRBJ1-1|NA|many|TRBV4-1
CASSHDLGSMNTEAFF
TGCGCCAGCAGCCACGACCTCGGCAGCATGAACACTGAAGCTTTCTTT
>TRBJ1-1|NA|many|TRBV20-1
CSASRAYFGGEAFF
TGCAGTGCATCCCGGGCCTACTTCGGGGGTGAAGCTTTCTTT
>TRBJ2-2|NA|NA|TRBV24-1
CATSDSGTAGAGELFF
TGTGCCACCAGTGATTCCGGGACAGCGGGCGCCGGGGAGCTGTTTTTT
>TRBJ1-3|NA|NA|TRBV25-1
CASSGFLQPSGNTIYF
TGTGCCAGCAGTGGATTCTTGCAACCCTCTGGAAACACCATATATTTT
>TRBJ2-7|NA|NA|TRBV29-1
CSVTTTRYEQYF
TGCAGCGTGACAACCACCCGATACGAGCAGTACTTC
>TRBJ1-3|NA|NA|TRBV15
CATSRDYGTGNTIYF
TGTGCCACCAGCAGAGATTACGGGACAGGAAACACCATATATTTT
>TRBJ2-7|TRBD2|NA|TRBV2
CASTTSSGPYEQYF
TGTGCCAGCACCACGTCTAGCGGCCCTTACGAGCAGTACTTC
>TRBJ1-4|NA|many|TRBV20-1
CSARVPSTNEKLFF
TGCAGTGCTAGGGTTCCCTCAACTAATGAAAAACTGTTTTTT
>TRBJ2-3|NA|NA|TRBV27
CASRGQTSNTQYF
TGTGCCAGCAGAGGACAGACTTCTAATACGCAGTATTTT
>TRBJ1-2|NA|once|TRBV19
CASSIGGQNNYGYTF
TGTGCCAGTAGTATCGGGGGGCAGAACAACTATGGCTACACCTTC
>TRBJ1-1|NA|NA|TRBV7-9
CASSLPAYTEAFF
TGTGCCAGCAGCTTGCCAGCCTACACTGAAGCTTTCTTT
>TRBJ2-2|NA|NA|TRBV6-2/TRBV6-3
CASSYGYSNTGELFF
TGTGCCAGCAGTTATGGCTACTCGAACACCGGGGAGCTGTTTTTT
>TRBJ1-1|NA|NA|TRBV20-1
CSATTDSPNTEAFF
TGCAGTGCTACCACAGACTCCCCAAACACTGAAGCTTTCTTT
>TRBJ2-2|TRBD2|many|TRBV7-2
CASSLASGGRLGTGELFF
TGTGCCAGCAGCTTAGCCAGCGGGGGTCGTTTAGGGACCGGGGAGCTGTTTTTT
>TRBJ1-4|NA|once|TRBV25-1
CASSENPSTGPNAKLFF
TGTGCCAGCAGTGAAAATCCTTCGACAGGACCAAATGCAAAACTGTTTTTT
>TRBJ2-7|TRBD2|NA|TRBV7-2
CASSLPGLAGFYEQYF
TGTGCCAGCAGCTTACCCGGACTAGCGGGTTTCTACGAGCAGTACTTC
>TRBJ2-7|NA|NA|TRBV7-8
CASSPGWDGISSYEQYF
TGTGCCAGCAGCCCCGGGTGGGACGGAATCAGCTCCTACGAGCAGTACTTC
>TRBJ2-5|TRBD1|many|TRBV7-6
CASSSIYRTGKERTQYF
TGTGCCAGCAGCTCGATCTACCGGACAGGGAAAGAAAGGACCCAGTACTTC
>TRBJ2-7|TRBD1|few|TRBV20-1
CSARVGTGDTYEQYF
TGCAGTGCTAGAGTGGGGACAGGCGACACCTACGAGCAGTACTTC
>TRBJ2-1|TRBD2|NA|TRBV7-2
CASSLGTSEDPYNEQFF
TGTGCCAGCAGCTTAGGGACTAGCGAAGACCCCTACAATGAGCAGTTCTTC
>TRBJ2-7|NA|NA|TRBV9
CASSVAGQSYEQYF
TGTGCCAGCAGCGTAGCGGGACAATCCTACGAGCAGTACTTC
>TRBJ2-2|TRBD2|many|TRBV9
CASSVGGGVLTGELFF
TGTGCCAGCAGCGTCGGCGGGGGGGTCCTCACCGGGGAGCTGTTTTTT
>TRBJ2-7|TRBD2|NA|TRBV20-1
CSARTSGGAYEQYF
TGCAGTGCTAGGACTAGCGGGGGGGCCTACGAGCAGTACTTC
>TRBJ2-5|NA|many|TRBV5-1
CASSFSTDQETQYF
TGCGCCAGCAGCTTCTCTACAGACCAAGAGACCCAGTACTTC
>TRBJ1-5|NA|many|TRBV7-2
CASSLAGISAGINQPQHF
TGTGCCAGCAGCTTAGCAGGGATATCAGCGGGGATCAATCAGCCCCAGCATTTT
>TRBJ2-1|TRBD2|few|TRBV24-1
CATSDRASGGALDEQFF
TGTGCCACCAGTGACCGAGCTAGCGGGGGGGCCCTTGATGAGCAGTTCTTC
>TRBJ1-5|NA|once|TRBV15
CATSRGGSNQPQHF
TGTGCCACCAGCAGAGGGGGCAGCAATCAGCCCCAGCATTTT
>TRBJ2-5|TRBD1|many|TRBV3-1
CASSRSGGQETQYF
TGTGCCAGCAGCCGATCAGGGGGTCAAGAGACCCAGTACTTC
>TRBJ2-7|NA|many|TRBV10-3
CAISESLGPSYEQYF
TGTGCCATCAGTGAGTCCCTTGGACCATCCTACGAGCAGTACTTC
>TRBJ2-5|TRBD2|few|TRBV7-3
CASSPTSGARKTQYF
TGTGCCAGCAGCCCGACTAGCGGGGCACGAAAGACCCAGTACTTC
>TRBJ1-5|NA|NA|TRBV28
CASSPPALPNQPQHF
TGTGCCAGCAGTCCCCCGGCCCTACCTAATCAGCCCCAGCATTTT
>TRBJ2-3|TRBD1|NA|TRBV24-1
CATSDFIPGQTLGAQYF
TGTGCCACCAGTGATTTTATTCCGGGACAGACGTTAGGGGCGCAGTATTTT
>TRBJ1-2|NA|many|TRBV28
CVREGRHYGYTF
TGTGTCAGAGAGGGACGGCACTATGGCTACACCTTC
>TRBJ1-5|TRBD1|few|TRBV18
CASSPNRGEPQHF
TGTGCCAGCTCACCAAACAGGGGAGAGCCCCAGCATTTT
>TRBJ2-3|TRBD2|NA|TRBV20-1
CSASGEGPGDTQYF
TGCAGTGCTAGCGGGGAGGGCCCGGGAGATACGCAGTATTTT
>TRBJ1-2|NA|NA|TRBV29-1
CSAEGTVAGYTF
TGCAGCGCCGAGGGGACTGTGGCTGGCTACACCTTC